These T cell receptor beta chains were read from a single sample in a study of response to subunit inactivated influenza vaccine. TCRdb reprocessed the RT-PCR reads with MiXCR, giving one entry per CDR3 protein. The sample lists some 150,000 distinct CDR3 sequences, 10% to 15% occurring once. The sample was also reused in another study, on T cells expressing NK-cell markers.

Sequences were derived from CD8+ T cells sorted from PBMCs, sampled roughly 12 days after vaccination. Receptor source: a man in his forties or fifties who received an inactivated influenza vaccine. Each CDR3 is given with its conserved first and last residue. The D gene is left open where the match is weak. The size entry is marked missing in some rows and otherwise reads once, few, many or a size class.

D	V	size	J	CDR3	DNA
-	TRBV12-3/TRBV12-4	few	TRBJ2-1	CASSFYGGVGFEQFF	TGTGCCAGCAGTTTCTACGGGGGCGTAGGTTTTGAGCAGTTCTTC
-	TRBV10-3	many	TRBJ1-1	CAISESPVGNTEAFF	TGTGCCATCAGTGAGTCTCCAGTCGGAAACACTGAAGCTTTCTTT
-	TRBV7-9	-	TRBJ2-3	CASSLEGNTQYF	TGTGCCAGCAGCTTAGAGGGCAATACGCAGTATTTT
TRBD1	TRBV7-2	-	TRBJ2-6	CASSWDSSGANVLTF	TGTGCCAGCAGCTGGGACAGCTCTGGGGCCAACGTCCTGACTTTC
-	TRBV6-5	-	TRBJ1-4	CASSYGRSEKLFF	TGTGCCAGCAGTTACGGGCGCTCTGAAAAACTGTTTTTT
-	TRBV6-5	-	TRBJ2-1	CASSSIGPGYNEQFF	TGTGCCAGCAGTTCTATAGGCCCGGGGTACAATGAGCAGTTCTTC
-	TRBV20-1	few	TRBJ2-7	CSARDTRVAYEQYF	TGCAGTGCTAGAGATACTAGGGTTGCCTACGAGCAGTACTTC
-	TRBV27	-	TRBJ1-6	CASSLYTGTNSPLHF	TGTGCCAGCAGTTTGTATACAGGGACTAATTCACCCCTCCACTTT
-	TRBV28	few	TRBJ2-1	CASSPSYDNEQFF	TGTGCCAGCAGTCCAAGCTATGACAATGAGCAGTTCTTC
-	TRBV5-1	-	TRBJ2-4	CASSLLGALAKNIQYF	TGCGCCAGCAGCCTTTTAGGGGCGCTAGCCAAAAACATTCAGTACTTC
TRBD2	TRBV15	few	TRBJ2-1	CATSKLGLSLNEQFF	TGTGCCACCAGCAAACTGGGACTATCCTTAAATGAGCAGTTCTTC
TRBD1	TRBV28	-	TRBJ2-5	CASSIRGQGDPTQYF	TGTGCCAGCAGTATACGGGGACAGGGGGATCCGACCCAGTACTTC
-	TRBV20-1	-	TRBJ1-1	CSAGHLEAFF	TGCAGTGCCGGACACCTTGAAGCTTTCTTT
TRBD2	TRBV7-2	few	TRBJ2-1	CASSLAGGFINEQFF	TGTGCCAGCAGCTTAGCGGGAGGGTTCATCAATGAGCAGTTCTTC
-	TRBV20-1	-	TRBJ2-7	CSARVLGMRNYEQYF	TGCAGTGCTAGGGTCCTGGGGATGAGGAACTACGAGCAGTACTTC
-	TRBV11-2	few	TRBJ2-3	CASSRMSTDTQYF	TGTGCCAGCAGCCGCATGTCGACAGATACGCAGTATTTT
-	TRBV6-1	-	TRBJ2-5	CASSDLTSQETQYF	TGTGCCAGCAGTGATCTTACTAGTCAAGAGACCCAGTACTTC
-	TRBV6-1	-	TRBJ2-5	CASSENPQRPETQYF	TGTGCCAGCAGCGAAAACCCACAGCGCCCGGAGACCCAGTACTTC
-	TRBV6-5	-	TRBJ1-4	CASSYSPRNEKLFF	TGTGCCAGCAGTTACTCTCCGCGTAATGAAAAACTGTTTTTT
-	TRBV9	-	TRBJ2-1	CASSGGGGDNEQFF	TGTGCCAGCAGCGGTGGGGGGGGCGACAATGAGCAGTTCTTC
TRBD1	TRBV11-1	-	TRBJ2-2	CASSYSTGTGGPGGRPGELFF	TGTGCCAGCAGTTATTCTACCGGGACAGGGGGCCCTGGGGGACGACCCGGGGAGCTGTTTTTT
-	TRBV5-1	few	TRBJ2-7	CASSLNRDGEQYF	TGCGCCAGCAGCTTGAATCGGGATGGCGAGCAGTACTTC
-	TRBV29-1	few	TRBJ1-1	CSVDLGGMNTEAFF	TGCAGCGTTGACTTAGGGGGTATGAACACTGAAGCTTTCTTT
-	TRBV20-1	few	TRBJ2-5	CSASMRDKETQYF	TGCAGTGCTAGTATGCGAGACAAAGAGACCCAGTACTTC
TRBD1	TRBV5-1	few	TRBJ2-7	CASSLQGDSYEQYF	TGCGCCAGCAGCTTACAGGGGGACTCCTACGAGCAGTACTTC
-	TRBV20-1	-	TRBJ2-7	CSARDIGTEYEQYF	TGCAGTGCTAGAGATATTGGGACCGAATACGAGCAGTACTTC
-	TRBV6-1	-	TRBJ1-1	CATLKFLNTEAFF	TGTGCCACCCTCAAATTTCTGAACACTGAAGCTTTCTTT
-	TRBV21-1	-	TRBJ2-1	CASSKDGGGTYNEQFF	TGTGCCAGCAGCAAAGATGGAGGGGGAACCTACAATGAGCAGTTCTTC
-	TRBV7-9	-	TRBJ2-1	CASSLGSRFDEQFF	TGTGCCAGCAGCTTAGGTTCTAGATTCGATGAGCAGTTCTTC
TRBD2	TRBV7-6	-	TRBJ2-1	CASSLEAGGSYNEQFF	TGTGCCAGCAGCTTAGAGGCGGGAGGATCCTACAATGAGCAGTTCTTC
-	TRBV20-1	-	TRBJ2-2	CSARVWSGELFF	TGCAGTGCAAGAGTATGGTCTGGGGAGCTGTTTTTT
TRBD2	TRBV20-1	few	TRBJ2-7	CSASITSGIYEQYF	TGCAGTGCCTCCATAACTAGCGGGATCTACGAGCAGTACTTC
TRBD2	TRBV28	-	TRBJ2-1	CASRLLPSGNSYNEQFF	TGTGCCAGCCGCCTCCTGCCTAGCGGGAACTCCTACAATGAGCAGTTCTTC
-	TRBV28	-	TRBJ2-7	CASRPTGVDEQYF	TGTGCCAGCAGACCGACAGGCGTCGACGAGCAGTACTTC
-	TRBV7-9	few	TRBJ2-7	CASSLGTGTFYEQYF	TGTGCCAGCAGCTTAGGTACCGGGACTTTCTACGAGCAGTACTTC
TRBD1	TRBV7-9	-	TRBJ2-1	CASSVNRGQQYNEQFF	TGTGCCAGCAGCGTCAACAGGGGACAGCAATACAATGAGCAGTTCTTC
TRBD1	TRBV7-8	-	TRBJ2-2	CASSLEGQGATVIGELFF	TGTGCCAGCAGCTTAGAGGGACAGGGGGCGACCGTGATCGGGGAGCTGTTTTTT
-	TRBV6-2/TRBV6-3	few	TRBJ1-1	CASSYSRGHQNTEAFF	TGTGCCAGCAGTTACTCTAGGGGACACCAGAACACTGAAGCTTTCTTT
-	TRBV28	-	TRBJ2-7	CASTPLAEFFSYEQYF	TGTGCCAGCACCCCTTTAGCGGAATTCTTCTCCTACGAGCAGTACTTC
TRBD2	TRBV12-3/TRBV12-4	-	TRBJ2-1	CASSFIAGEEGEQFF	TGTGCCAGCAGTTTTATCGCGGGAGAGGAAGGTGAGCAGTTCTTC
TRBD1	TRBV27	-	TRBJ1-1	CASSSDRGLNTEAFF	TGTGCCAGCAGTTCGGACAGGGGGCTGAACACTGAAGCTTTCTTT
-	TRBV27	few	TRBJ2-3	CASSLSMTDTQYF	TGTGCCAGCAGCTTAAGCATGACAGATACGCAGTATTTT
-	TRBV29-1	once	TRBJ2-7	CSGGTPYEQYF	TGCAGCGGAGGGACCCCCTACGAGCAGTACTTC
-	TRBV4-3	few	TRBJ2-7	CASSQVGSSYEQYF	TGCGCCAGCAGCCAGGTAGGGAGCTCCTACGAGCAGTACTTC
-	TRBV2	few	TRBJ1-5	CASSENSYQPQHF	TGTGCCAGCAGTGAGAACAGCTATCAGCCCCAGCATTTT
-	TRBV6-2/TRBV6-3	many	TRBJ1-1	CASSYGGNTEAFF	TGTGCCAGCAGTTACGGAGGGAACACTGAAGCTTTCTTT
TRBD2	TRBV9	few	TRBJ2-7	CASSVLAGAPYEQYF	TGTGCCAGCAGCGTACTAGCGGGGGCTCCCTACGAGCAGTACTTC
TRBD1	TRBV24-1	-	TRBJ2-3	CATGQDGQGYTDTQYF	TGTGCCACCGGTCAAGATGGACAGGGTTACACAGATACGCAGTATTTT
-	TRBV20-1	-	TRBJ1-6	CSARRGYDYNSPLHF	TGCAGTGCTAGAAGGGGGTACGATTATAATTCACCCCTCCACTTT
TRBD2	TRBV27	-	TRBJ2-3	CASSLGASGTDTQYF	TGTGCCAGCAGTTTAGGGGCTAGCGGGACAGATACGCAGTATTTT
TRBD2	TRBV12-3/TRBV12-4	many	TRBJ2-5	CASSSSGGALETQYF	TGTGCCAGCAGCTCTAGCGGGGGGGCCTTGGAGACCCAGTACTTC
TRBD1	TRBV28	-	TRBJ1-2	CASSLGTASYGYTF	TGTGCCAGCAGTTTAGGGACAGCGTCTTATGGCTACACCTTC
TRBD2	TRBV7-8	many	TRBJ2-7	CASSLPAGWGPEQYF	TGTGCCAGCAGCTTACCAGCGGGATGGGGACCCGAGCAGTACTTC